The 20 T cell receptor beta chains below all came from one sample that was sequenced in a study of blood T cell repertoires in COVID-19. Method: immunoSEQ multiplex PCR; TCRdb's copy keeps in-frame clones and lacks some. The sample comprises approximately 170,000 clones, 84% of which are singletons, and roughly 11% rests with the top ten. The sequencing sample was made of peripheral blood. The receptors shown here come from a man in his 70s with active or convalescent COVID-19.

On this clone itself: One end of the junction is discordant with germline, which a read error may explain. The V gene is TRBV6-5, the J gene TRBJ2-3; TRBD2 agrees at 8 bases. The CDR3 spans 16 residues. Looked up from germline, CDR1 is MNHEY and CDR2 is SVGAGI. The CDR3 DNA reads as TGTGCCAGCAGTTCCCACGGACTAGCAGCCCCAGATACACAGTATTTT. As protein: CASSSHGLAAPDTQYF.

The chain recombines TRBV24-1 with TRBJ2-1, with 12 bases fitting TRBD2. Germline V gene lookup returns CDR1 KGHDR and CDR2 SFDVKD. CDR3 length equals 15 residues. V lost 6 bases to trimming and J lost 8 bases; unmatched junction nucleotides: 7. The CDR3: CATSRLAGVPHEQFF. In DNA, the CDR3 is TGTGCCACCAGTAGACTAGCGGGAGTTCCCCATGAGCAGTTCTTC.

The V and J genes are TRBV3-1 (or the pseudogene TRBV3-2) and TRBJ1-1; the D is unclear. Germline V lookup: CDR1 LGHDT, CDR2 YNNKEL (reference sequence). V lost 4 bases, J lost 4 bases, and 10 bases lay in between. The CDR3 extends over 13 amino acids. DNA of the CDR3: TGTGCCAGCAGCCCCCGCGCTGCCACTGAAGCTTTCTTT. The encoded protein is CASSPRAATEAFF.

This clone appeared a single time. This CDR3 is CASSLGWASYNEQFF. Written as DNA, the CDR3 is TGTGCCAGCAGCTTAGGATGGGCATCCTACAATGAGCAGTTCTTC. This rearrangement joins TRBV7-2 to TRBJ2-1; the D is unclear. Trimming shortened V by 1 base and J by 1 base, and 8 bases separated the two germline ends. Germline V gives CDR1 SGHTA, CDR2 FQGNSA. This CDR3 has 15 amino acids.

V and J are TRBV7-2 and TRBJ2-7; D is unresolved. The CDR3 length is 11 residues. Trimming removed 5 bases from V and 3 bases from J, with 5 bases in between. The germline V gene encodes CDR1 SGHTA and CDR2 FQGNSA. This CDR3 reads CASSPLYEQYF. CDR3 DNA: TGTGCCAGCAGCCCACTCTACGAGCAGTACTTC.

The sample holds one count of this clone. The CDR3 region has the DNA TGTGCCAGCAGCTTAGGAGCGGGCCCCTACAATGAGCAGTTCTTC. Translated: CASSLGAGPYNEQFF. The chain combines TRBV7-2 with TRBJ2-1; the D gene is possibly TRBD2 (6 bases). Between the trimmed V and J ends, which lost 1 base and 2 bases, there was a span of 9 bases. This CDR3 region has 15 residues. The germline V gene has CDR1 SGHTA and CDR2 FQGNSA. Filled out from reference TRBV7-2 and TRBJ2-1, the complete variable domain reads GAGVSQSPSNKVTEKGKDVELRCDPISGHTALYWYRQSLGQGLEFLIYFQGNSAPDKSGLPSDRFSAERTGGSVSTLTIQRTQQEDSAVYLCASSLGAGPYNEQFFGPGTRLTVL.

The chain combines TRBV6-2 or TRBV6-3 with TRBJ1-5, with D possibly being TRBD1 (6 bases). V gave up 1 base and J gave up 3 bases, with 10 bases separating them. This CDR3 is 15 amino acids long. Germline V gene lookup returns CDR1 MNHEY and CDR2 SVGEGT. The CDR3 sequence is CASSYFRQANQPQHF. CDR3 DNA sequence: TGTGCCAGCAGTTACTTTAGACAGGCCAATCAGCCCCAGCATTTT.

This clone was detected only once. This chain joins TRBV7-2 and TRBJ2-3, with 7 bases matching TRBD2. V shed 3 bases and J 4 bases; nucleotides not matched to a gene: 4. The length of the CDR3 is 14 residues. Germline CDR1 SGHTA, CDR2 FQGNSA. CDR3 sequence reads: CASSLFAGADTQYF. CDR3 nucleotide sequence: TGTGCCAGCAGCTTGTTTGCGGGAGCAGATACGCAGTATTTT.

The chain links TRBV2 to TRBJ2-7; 7 nucleotides line up with TRBD1. Germline lookup yields CDR1 SNHLY and CDR2 FYNNEI. CDR3 length equals 15 residues. J was trimmed by 1 base and V by 10 bases; bases with no gene match: 13. CDR3 residues: CAINRDSRLSYEQYF. Written as DNA, the CDR3 is TGTGCCATCAACCGGGACAGTAGACTATCCTACGAGCAGTACTTC.

CDR3 DNA: TGTGCCAGCAGTTACCCCGGGATTCCGCCCGGCACTGAAGCTTTCTTT. It encodes CASSYPGIPPGTEAFF. The V and J genes are TRBV6-6 and TRBJ1-1; D gene uncertain. V was cut by 2 bases and J by 4 bases, with 17 bases left in between. The CDR3 length is 16 residues. CDR1 is MNHNY and CDR2 is SVGAGI in the germline V gene (reference sequence).

The chain carries TRBV3-1 (or the pseudogene TRBV3-2) and TRBJ2-3, with TRBD2 as a possible D gene (6 bases). Trimming shortened V by 4 bases and J by 1 base, and 12 bases separated the two germline ends. Germline V lookup: CDR1 LGHDT, CDR2 YNNKEL (reference sequence). This CDR3 has 15 residues. The CDR3 is CASSRGGLRTDTQYF. The CDR3 DNA follows: TGTGCCAGCAGCCGGGGAGGTTTACGCACAGATACGCAGTATTTT.

The chain has TRBV11-2 and TRBJ1-2; the D is unclear. V was pared by 5 bases and J by 7 bases, with 14 bases between. The CDR3 spans 13 residues. Germline V gives CDR1 SGHAT, CDR2 FQNNGV. Here the CDR3 reads CASSDKNQPGYTF. The DNA of the CDR3 is TGTGCCAGCAGCGACAAAAACCAACCTGGCTACACCTTC.

The chain combines TRBV12-3 or TRBV12-4 with TRBJ2-1, with TRBD1 matching 7 bases. The V segment lost 5 bases and the J segment 8 bases; nucleotides outside the gene matches: 3. This CDR3 is built from 12 residues. The CDR3 nucleotides are TGTGCCAGCAGTGGCCAGGGGGATGAGCAGTTCTTC. This encodes CASSGQGDEQFF.

The chain employs TRBV7-3 and TRBJ1-1; 11 bases line up with TRBD1. CDR1 is SGHTA and CDR2 is FQGTGA in the germline V gene. V was clipped by 5 bases and J by 0 bases; unmatched bases: 2. This CDR3 has 15 amino acids. The CDR3 coding sequence is TGTGCCAGCAGCCGGGACAGGGGGTTGAACACTGAAGCTTTCTTT. Protein: CASSRDRGLNTEAFF.

This sequence joins TRBV4-3 and TRBJ2-7, with 7 bases aligning to TRBD1. Germline-derived CDR1 and CDR2 are LGHNA and YSLEER. Trimming at V came to 1 base and at J to 7 bases, leaving 13 bases not matched to a gene. The CDR3 contains 16 residues. The CDR3 coding sequence is TGCGCCAGCAGCCAAGGCGGCACAACGAGGGGGCAAGAGCAGTACTTC. It codes for CASSQGGTTRGQEQYF.

This clone has a handful of counts. J is TRBJ1-1 and V is TRBV5-1; 9 bases line up with TRBD1. CDR3 length equals 12 residues. Trimming cost V 6 bases and J 8 bases; bases outside gene matches: 5. The germline gives CDR1 SGHRS, CDR2 YFSETQ. CDR3: CASNRDRDEAFF. In nucleotides, the CDR3 is TGCGCCAGCAACCGGGACAGGGACGAAGCTTTCTTT.

The chain couples TRBV2 to TRBJ1-6; 9 bases line up with TRBD1. Germline-derived CDR1 and CDR2 are SNHLY and FYNNEI. The V gene end was trimmed by 4 bases and the J gene end by 7 bases; junction bases not matched to a gene: 5. This CDR3 has 15 residues. The CDR3 loop is CASSAQGAGNSPLHF. The CDR3 DNA is TGTGCCAGCAGTGCACAGGGGGCAGGGAATTCACCCCTCCACTTT.

V usage is TRBV18 and J usage is TRBJ1-1; D is undetermined. The CDR3 contains 16 residues. Per germline, CDR1 KGHSH and CDR2 LQKENI. Trimming pared 0 bases from V and 4 bases from J, leaving 15 bases between. The CDR3 sequence is CASSPPGSSRGTEAFF. The CDR3 coding sequence is TGTGCCAGCTCACCACCGGGGAGCAGCCGGGGCACTGAAGCTTTCTTT.

The CDR3 DNA follows: TGTGCCAGCAGCCAGGGCGCAGATACGCAGTATTTT. Its protein product is CASSQGADTQYF. The chain links TRBV9 to TRBJ2-3, with D perhaps TRBD1 (5 bases). V lost 4 bases and J 4 bases, leaving 7 bases between the germline ends. CDR1 SGDLS and CDR2 YYNGEE come from the germline V gene. This CDR3 is 12 amino acids long.

J is TRBJ2-4 and V is TRBV18, with TRBD2 as a possible D gene (7 bases). The V end lost 2 bases, the J end lost 1 base, and 12 bases lay between the germline ends. Germline CDR1 is KGHSH and CDR2 is LQKENI. CDR3 length: 16 amino acids. The chain's CDR3 is CASSPGGALAKNIQYF. The CDR3 nucleotides are TGTGCCAGCTCACCAGGGGGGGCTCTTGCCAAAAACATTCAGTACTTC.